The 11 T cell receptor beta chains presented below share a single source sample, sequenced in a study of T cells in Graves' hyperthyroidism and ophthalmopathy. From RNA transcripts, TCR beta CDR3 regions were amplified. A first-round RT-PCR of the TCR CDR3 used the HTBI primer set. TCRdb processed the multiplex PCR reads anew with MiXCR; each CDR3 protein has one entry. The sample has about 560,000 distinct CDR3 sequences; roughly a sixth are singletons. Sequencing used blood. These receptors were obtained from a woman aged 18-29 years with Graves' hyperthyroidism.

This clonotype came up a few times. The V and J genes are TRBV20-1 and TRBJ2-3; D is ambiguous. The germline V gene has CDR1 DFQATT and CDR2 SNEGSKA (reference sequence). Trimming left V 5 bases short and J 6 bases short, with 12 bases between. This CDR3 is 12 amino acids long. CDR3 DNA: TGCAGTGCTCCCCGGGTGGGTGATACGCAGTATTTT. Translated, it gives CSAPRVGDTQYF.

This clonotype has only a few counts. V usage is TRBV5-1 and J usage is TRBJ2-7; TRBD1 aligns across 10 bases. This CDR3 has 12 residues. The V and J ends lost 7 bases and 4 bases, in that order; junction bases with no gene match: 2. Looked up from germline, CDR1 is SGHRS and CDR2 is YFSETQ. CDR3 amino acids: CASGDRGYEQYF. The DNA for the CDR3 is TGCGCCAGCGGGGACAGGGGTTACGAGCAGTACTTC. The full variable domain, completed using reference TRBV5-1 and TRBJ2-7, is KAGVTQTPRYLIKTRGQQVTLSCSPISGHRSVSWYQQTPGQGLQFLFEYFSETQRNKGNFPGRFSGRQFSNSRSEMNVSTLELGDSALYLCASGDRGYEQYFGPGTRLTVT.

This clonotype was seen more than once but under ten times. The CDR3: CASSHGQGGLAQHF. In DNA form, the CDR3 reads TGTGCCAGCAGCCACGGACAGGGAGGGTTAGCTCAGCATTTT. This chain links TRBV6-1 with TRBJ1-5; 8 bases are shared with TRBD1. The CDR3 length is 14 residues. V shed 6 bases and J 13 bases; nucleotides not matched to a gene: 14. Germline values: CDR1 MNHNS, CDR2 SASEGT.

This clonotype came up many times. V usage is TRBV28 and J usage is TRBJ1-2, with D maybe TRBD1 (5 bases). V lost 2 bases, J lost 4 bases, and 11 bases lay in between. Germline CDR1 is MDHEN and CDR2 is SYDVKM. This CDR3 has 14 amino acids. The CDR3 DNA follows: TGTGCCAGCAGTTTAATTGCAGGGACCTATGGCTACACCTTC. This encodes CASSLIAGTYGYTF.

This chain uses TRBV10-1 with TRBJ1-1; 10 bases match TRBD1. V shed 6 bases and J 5 bases; nucleotides not matched to a gene: 3. CDR3 size: 13 residues. Germline V lookup: CDR1 WNHNN, CDR2 SYGVQD (reference sequence). CDR3 loop: CASRLGQGTEAFF. The CDR3 nucleotides read TGCGCCAGCAGACTGGGACAGGGGACTGAAGCTTTCTTT.

The chain has TRBV28 and TRBJ2-1, with TRBD1 matching 9 bases. CDR3 length: 15 amino acids. The germline CDR1 and CDR2 sequences are MDHEN and SYDVKM. V gave up 5 bases and J gave up 4 bases; unmatched junction bases: 6. The CDR3 here is CASSPPDRGYNEQFF. Written as DNA, the CDR3 is TGTGCCAGCAGTCCACCGGACAGGGGTTACAATGAGCAGTTCTTC.

This clonotype was seen repeatedly, ten times or more. The V gene is TRBV11-2, the J gene TRBJ1-4, with D unresolved. Germline V gene sequence: CDR1 SGHAT, CDR2 FQNNGV. The CDR3 covers 17 residues. Trimming removed 0 bases at V and 2 bases at J, with 13 bases between. The CDR3 nucleotides are TGTGCCAGCAGCTTAGAGGATTCTGGGCACACTAATGAAAAACTGTTTTTT. Translated, it gives CASSLEDSGHTNEKLFF.

This clonotype was recorded many times. V is TRBV11-2 and J is TRBJ1-1; no reliable D call. The CDR3 spans 14 residues. V was cut by 3 bases and J by 3 bases, with 11 bases left in between. In germline, CDR1 is SGHAT, CDR2 FQNNGV. This CDR3 reads CASSLRVKDTEAFF. CDR3 in DNA: TGTGCCAGCAGCTTGAGAGTGAAGGACACTGAAGCTTTCTTT.

This clonotype was counted a few times. The J gene is TRBJ2-7, the V gene TRBV9; 7 positions agree with TRBD2. The CDR3 has 15 residues. The trim removed 5 bases at V and 2 bases at J, leaving 10 bases unmatched. Germline V lookup: CDR1 SGDLS, CDR2 YYNGEE. CDR3 sequence: CASRLGLPNTYEQYF. CDR3 DNA: TGTGCCAGCAGATTGGGACTACCAAACACCTACGAGCAGTACTTC. Supplemented by reference TRBV9 and TRBJ2-7, the full variable domain reads DSGVTQTPKHLITATGQRVTLRCSPRSGDLSVYWYQQSLDQGLQFLIQYYNGEERAKGNILERFSAQQFPDLHSELNLSSLELGDSALYFCASRLGLPNTYEQYFGPGTRLTVT.

This clonotype was seen ten or more times. The chain is built from TRBV12-3 or TRBV12-4 and TRBJ2-5; 13 nucleotides match TRBD2. V was clipped by 7 bases and J by 4 bases; unmatched bases: 6. The CDR3 has 15 residues. CDR3 sequence reads: CASIKGLAGTETQYF. CDR3 DNA sequence: TGTGCCAGCATAAAGGGACTAGCGGGGACAGAGACCCAGTACTTC.

The chain has TRBV20-1 and TRBJ2-3; no reliable D call. CDR1 is DFQATT, CDR2 SNEGSKA, per germline (reference sequence). The V gene lost 3 bases and the J gene lost 6 bases, with 10 bases spanning the gap. The CDR3 contains 12 residues. The CDR3 DNA is TGCAGTGCTAGTTCTTTCTCGGATACGCAGTATTTT. This codes for CSASSFSDTQYF.